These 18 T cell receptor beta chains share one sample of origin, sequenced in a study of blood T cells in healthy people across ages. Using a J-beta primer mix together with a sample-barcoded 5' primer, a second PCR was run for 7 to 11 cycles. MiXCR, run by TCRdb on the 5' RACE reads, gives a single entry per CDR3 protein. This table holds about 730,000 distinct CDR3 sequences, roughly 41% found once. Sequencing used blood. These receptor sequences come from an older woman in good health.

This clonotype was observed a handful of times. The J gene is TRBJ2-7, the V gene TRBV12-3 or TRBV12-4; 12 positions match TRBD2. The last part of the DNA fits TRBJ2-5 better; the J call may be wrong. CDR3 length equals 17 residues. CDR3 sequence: CASSLRASGRAGETQYF. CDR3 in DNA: TGTGCCAGCAGTCTCCGCGCTAGCGGGAGGGCCGGGGAGACCCAGTACTTC.

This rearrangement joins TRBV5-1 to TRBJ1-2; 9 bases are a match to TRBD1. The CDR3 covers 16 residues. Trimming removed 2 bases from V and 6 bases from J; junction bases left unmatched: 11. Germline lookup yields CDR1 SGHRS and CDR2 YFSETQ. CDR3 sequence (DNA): TGCGCCAGCAGCTTTGGGACAGGGACAGGACGGGATGGCTACACCTTC. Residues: CASSFGTGTGRDGYTF.

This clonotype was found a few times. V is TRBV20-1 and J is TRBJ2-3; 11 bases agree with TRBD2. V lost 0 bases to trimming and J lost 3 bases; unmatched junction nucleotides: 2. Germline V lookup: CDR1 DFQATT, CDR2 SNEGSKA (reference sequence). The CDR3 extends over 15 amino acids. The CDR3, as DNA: TGCAGTGCTAGAGACACTAGCGGGAGTACAGATACGCAGTATTTT. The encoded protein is CSARDTSGSTDTQYF.

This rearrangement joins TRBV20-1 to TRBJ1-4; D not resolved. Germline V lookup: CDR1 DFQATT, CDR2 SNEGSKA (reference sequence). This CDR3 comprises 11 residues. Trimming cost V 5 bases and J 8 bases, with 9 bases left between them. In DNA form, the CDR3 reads TGCAGTGCTCCTGGGGAGGAAAAACTGTTTTTT. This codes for CSAPGEEKLFF.

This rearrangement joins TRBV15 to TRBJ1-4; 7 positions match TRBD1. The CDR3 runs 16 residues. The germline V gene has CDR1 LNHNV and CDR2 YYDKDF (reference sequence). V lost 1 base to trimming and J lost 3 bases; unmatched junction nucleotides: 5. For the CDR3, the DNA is TGTGCCACCAGCAGAGGAGGGACAGAGCCTAATGAAAAACTGTTTTTT. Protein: CATSRGGTEPNEKLFF.

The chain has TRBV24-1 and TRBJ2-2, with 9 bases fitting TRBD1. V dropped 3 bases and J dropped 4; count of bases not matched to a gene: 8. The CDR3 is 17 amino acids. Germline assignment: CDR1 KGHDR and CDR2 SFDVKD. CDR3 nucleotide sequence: TGTGCCACCAGTGATGTACAGGGGGCAGGTGGCACCGGGGAGCTGTTTTTT. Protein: CATSDVQGAGGTGELFF.

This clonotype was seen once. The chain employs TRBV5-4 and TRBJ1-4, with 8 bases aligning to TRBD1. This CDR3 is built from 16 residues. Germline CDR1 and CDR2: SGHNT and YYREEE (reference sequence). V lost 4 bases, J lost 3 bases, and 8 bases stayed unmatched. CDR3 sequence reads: CASSPSQGASNEKLFF. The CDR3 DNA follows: TGTGCCAGCAGCCCCTCTCAGGGGGCGTCTAATGAAAAACTGTTTTTT.

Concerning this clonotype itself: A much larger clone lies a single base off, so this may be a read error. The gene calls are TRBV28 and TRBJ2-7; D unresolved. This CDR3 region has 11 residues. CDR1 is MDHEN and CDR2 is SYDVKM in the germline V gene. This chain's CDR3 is CACSLSAPQYF. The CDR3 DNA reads TGTGCCTGCAGTTTATCCGCCCCACAGTACTTC. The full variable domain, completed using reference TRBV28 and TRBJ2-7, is DVKVTQSSRYLVKRTGEKVFLECVQDMDHENMFWYRQDPGLGLRLIYFSYDVKMKEKGDIPEGYSVSREKKERFSLILESASTNQTSMYLCACSLSAPQYFGPGTRLTVT.

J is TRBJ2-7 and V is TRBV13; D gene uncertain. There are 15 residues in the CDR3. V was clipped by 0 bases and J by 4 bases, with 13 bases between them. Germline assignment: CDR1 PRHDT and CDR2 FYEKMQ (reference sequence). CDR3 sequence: CASSLGRSYPYEQYF. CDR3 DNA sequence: TGTGCCAGCAGCTTAGGCCGTTCCTACCCATACGAGCAGTACTTC.

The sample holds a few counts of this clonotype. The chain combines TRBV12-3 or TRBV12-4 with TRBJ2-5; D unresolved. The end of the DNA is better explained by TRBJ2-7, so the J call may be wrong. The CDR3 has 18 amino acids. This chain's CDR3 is CASSSNTVLDGIPYEQYF. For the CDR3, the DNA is TGTGCCAGCAGTTCTAACACCGTTTTAGACGGCATACCCTACGAGCAGTACTTC.

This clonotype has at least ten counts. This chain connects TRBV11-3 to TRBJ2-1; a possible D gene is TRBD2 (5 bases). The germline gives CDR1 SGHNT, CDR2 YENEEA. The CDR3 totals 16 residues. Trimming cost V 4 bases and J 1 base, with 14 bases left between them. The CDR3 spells CASSSPGGRSYNEQFF. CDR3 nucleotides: TGTGCCAGCAGCTCGCCCGGCGGGCGTTCCTACAATGAGCAGTTCTTC.

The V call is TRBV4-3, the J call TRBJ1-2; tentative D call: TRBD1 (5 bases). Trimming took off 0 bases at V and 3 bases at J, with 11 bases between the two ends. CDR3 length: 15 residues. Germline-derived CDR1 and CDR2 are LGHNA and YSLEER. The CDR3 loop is CASSQEEKTDYGYTF. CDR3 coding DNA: TGCGCCAGCAGCCAAGAGGAGAAGACAGACTATGGCTACACCTTC.

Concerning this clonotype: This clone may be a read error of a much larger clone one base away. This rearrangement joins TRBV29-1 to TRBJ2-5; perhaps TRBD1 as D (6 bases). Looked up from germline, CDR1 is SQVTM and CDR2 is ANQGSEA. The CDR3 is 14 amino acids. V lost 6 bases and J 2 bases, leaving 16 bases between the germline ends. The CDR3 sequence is CSVNRQERQETQYF. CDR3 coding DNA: TGCAGCGTCAACAGACAGGAAAGGCAAGAGACCCAGTACTTC.

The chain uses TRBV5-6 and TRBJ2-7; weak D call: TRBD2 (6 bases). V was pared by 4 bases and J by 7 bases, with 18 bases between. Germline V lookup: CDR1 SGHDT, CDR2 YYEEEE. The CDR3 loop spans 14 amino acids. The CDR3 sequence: CASSGGTPDAEQYF. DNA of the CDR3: TGTGCCAGCAGCGGCGGGACGCCCGACGCGGAGCAGTACTTC.

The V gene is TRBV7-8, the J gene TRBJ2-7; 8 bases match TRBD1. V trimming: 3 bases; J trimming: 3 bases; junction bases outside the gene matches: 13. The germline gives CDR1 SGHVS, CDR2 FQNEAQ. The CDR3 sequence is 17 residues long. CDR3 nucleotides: TGTGCCAGCAGCTTGGAGTCTTATGGTACAGGGGGCTACGAGCAGTACTTC. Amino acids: CASSLESYGTGGYEQYF.

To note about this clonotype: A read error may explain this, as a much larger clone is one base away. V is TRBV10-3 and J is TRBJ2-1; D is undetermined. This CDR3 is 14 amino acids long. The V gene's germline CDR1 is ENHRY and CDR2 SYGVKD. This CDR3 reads CAIRDVMVDNVQFF. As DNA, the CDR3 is TGTGCCATCAGGGACGTCATGGTAGACAATGTGCAGTTCTTC.

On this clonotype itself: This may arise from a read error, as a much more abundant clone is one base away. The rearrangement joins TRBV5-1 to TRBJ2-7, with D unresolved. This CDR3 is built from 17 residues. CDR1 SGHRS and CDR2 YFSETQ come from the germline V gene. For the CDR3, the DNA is TGCGCCGGCAGCCCAACCGATACGGGCCCTATCTCCTACGAGCAGTACTTC. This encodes CAGSPTDTGPISYEQYF.

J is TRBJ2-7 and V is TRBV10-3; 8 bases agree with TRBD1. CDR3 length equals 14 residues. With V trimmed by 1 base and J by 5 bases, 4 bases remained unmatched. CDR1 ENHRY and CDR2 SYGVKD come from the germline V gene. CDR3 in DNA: TGTGCCATCAGTGAGTTCGGACAGGGCGACGAGCAGTACTTC. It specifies CAISEFGQGDEQYF.